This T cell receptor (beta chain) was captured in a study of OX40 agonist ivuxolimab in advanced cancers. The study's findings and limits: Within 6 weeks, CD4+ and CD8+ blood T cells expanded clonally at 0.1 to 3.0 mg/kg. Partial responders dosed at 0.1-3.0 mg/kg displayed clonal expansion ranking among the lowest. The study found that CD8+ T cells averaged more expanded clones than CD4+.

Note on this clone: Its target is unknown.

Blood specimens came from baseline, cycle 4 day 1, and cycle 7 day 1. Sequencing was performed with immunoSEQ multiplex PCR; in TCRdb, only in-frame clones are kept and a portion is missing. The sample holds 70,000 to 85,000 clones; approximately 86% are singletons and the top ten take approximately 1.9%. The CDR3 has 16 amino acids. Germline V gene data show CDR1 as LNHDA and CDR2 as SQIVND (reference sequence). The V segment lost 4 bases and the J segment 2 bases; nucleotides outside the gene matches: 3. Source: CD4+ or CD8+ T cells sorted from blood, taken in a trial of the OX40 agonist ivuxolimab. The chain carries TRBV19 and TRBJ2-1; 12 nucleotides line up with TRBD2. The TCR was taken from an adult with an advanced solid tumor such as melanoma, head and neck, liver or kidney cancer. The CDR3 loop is CASSTPSGGAYNEQFF. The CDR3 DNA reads TGTGCCAGTAGTACACCTAGCGGGGGGGCCTACAATGAGCAGTTCTTC. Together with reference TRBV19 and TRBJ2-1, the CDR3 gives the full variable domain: DGGITQSPKYLFRKEGQNVTLSCEQNLNHDAMYWYRQDPGQGLRLIYYSQIVNDFQKGDIAEGYSVSREKKESFPLTVTSAQKNPTAFYLCASSTPSGGAYNEQFFGPGTRLTVL.